This TCR beta chain is drawn from a study of shared clonotypes between healthy human individuals. Across the whole study: Each donor's CD4 naive and CD4 memory cells filled three plates apiece, CD8 naive two, and CD8 memory one.

Only in-frame clones appear in the TCRdb table, and some are missing; sequencing was by immunoSEQ multiplex PCR. Altogether 1.4 million or so clones are present, 98% being singletons, with the ten largest covering approximately 0.4%. Regarding the study as a whole: Naive subsets typically showed greater estimated richness than memory subsets. With several donors compared, around 5% of naive CD4 clonotypes were shared. In this cohort, only blood was sampled, and tissue repertoires likely differ.

V was clipped by 6 bases and J by 5 bases, with 17 bases between them. Germline lookup yields CDR1 SNHLY and CDR2 FYNNEI. The CDR3 is made up of 15 amino acids. Points on this clone: The antigen is not known.

The clonotype comes from a man aged 25 to 40 in good health. This chain joins TRBV2 and TRBJ2-4; maybe TRBD2 (5 bases). The source material was naive CD4+ T cells sorted from blood. Documented subset: CD45RA+ positively selected. The DNA for the CDR3 is TGTGCCAGCAGGGTGACGGGGATGGGAGAAAACATTCAGTACTTC. Protein product: CASRVTGMGENIQYF.